What follows are 8 T cell receptor beta chains derived from one specimen sequenced in a study of cytomegalovirus exposure and HLA in healthy donors. The PCR had 60 Vbeta and 13 Jbeta primers. Sequenced by immunoSEQ multiplex PCR; TCRdb stores in-frame clones only, minus some. The data show 150,000 to 200,000 clones, around 80% seen once. Sequencing was carried out using PBMCs. Receptors were obtained from a woman younger than 45 in good health and CMV-seronegative.

This clone was picked up a small number of times. The chain employs TRBV2 and TRBJ2-7, with 12 bases lining up with TRBD1. CDR1 is SNHLY and CDR2 is FYNNEI in the germline V gene. The V and J ends lost 6 bases and 2 bases, in that order; junction bases with no gene match: 14. The CDR3 is 18 amino acids. CDR3 protein: CASRAGTGGRRRTYEQYF. The CDR3 region has the DNA TGTGCCAGCAGGGCGGGGACAGGGGGCAGAAGAAGAACCTACGAGCAGTACTTC.

V gene TRBV7-2 combines with J gene TRBJ2-1, with D possibly matching TRBD2 (5 bases). The V gene's germline CDR1 is SGHTA and CDR2 FQGNSA. The CDR3 runs to 15 residues. The V end lost 4 bases, the J end lost 4 bases, and 14 bases lay between the germline ends. This CDR3 is CASSSTGWGYNEQFF. The CDR3 nucleotides are TGTGCCAGCAGCTCCACGGGGTGGGGATACAATGAGCAGTTCTTC.

The chain uses TRBV5-1 and TRBJ2-3, with 8 bases fitting TRBD2. This CDR3 region has 16 residues. CDR1 SGHRS and CDR2 YFSETQ come from the germline V gene. Trimming took 0 bases from V and 5 from J; bases not matched to a gene: 8. In nucleotides, the CDR3 is TGCGCCAGCAGCTTGGGGAGGCGGGGGGCCGGAGATACGCAGTATTTT. As protein: CASSLGRRGAGDTQYF.

Comments on this clone: At the DNA level, this CDR3 is encoded by other sequences in the same sample as well. This chain uses TRBV5-1 with TRBJ2-3; D call uncertain. CDR3 length equals 15 residues. Germline assignment: CDR1 SGHRS and CDR2 YFSETQ. V lost 2 bases and J lost 0, with 10 bases in between. The CDR3, as DNA: TGCGCCAGCAGCTTCGGCGGCTCTAGCACAGATACGCAGTATTTT. The encoded protein is CASSFGGSSTDTQYF.

This clone was seen a few times. As DNA, the CDR3 is TGTGCCAGCAGCTTAGGGTTGACAGGGGGCGTCGAGCGGCGAGCTTTCTTT. This sequence encodes CASSLGLTGGVERRAFF. V usage is TRBV13 and J usage is TRBJ1-1; 10 bases are a match to TRBD1. V lost 0 bases to trimming and J lost 10 bases; unmatched junction nucleotides: 14. The germline V gene has CDR1 PRHDT and CDR2 FYEKMQ (reference sequence). The CDR3 covers 17 residues.

The chain couples TRBV7-3 to TRBJ2-4; TRBD2 agrees at 11 bases. The junction had 15 bases not matched to a gene; V was cut back by 5 bases and J by 0 bases. CDR3 length: 20 amino acids. Germline V lookup: CDR1 SGHTA, CDR2 FQGTGA. The chain's CDR3 is CASSRTGGTSGLLAKNIQYF. The DNA for the CDR3 is TGTGCCAGCAGCCGCACCGGGGGGACTAGCGGATTGCTAGCCAAAAACATTCAGTACTTC. The entire variable domain, with the rest obtained from reference TRBV7-3 and TRBJ2-4, is as follows: GAGVSQTPSNKVTEKGKYVELRCDPISGHTALYWYRQSLGQGPEFLIYFQGTGAADDSGLPNDRFFAVRPEGSVSTLKIQRTERGDSAVYLCASSRTGGTSGLLAKNIQYFGAGTRLSVL.

The chain recombines TRBV2 with TRBJ2-5, with 7 bases lining up with TRBD2. J gave up 2 bases and V 0 bases, and 6 bases lay outside the gene matches. Per germline, CDR1 SNHLY and CDR2 FYNNEI. The CDR3 has 16 amino acids. CDR3 DNA: TGTGCCAGCAGTGAAGCGGCTAGCGGTACGCAAGAGACCCAGTACTTC. Translated, it gives CASSEAASGTQETQYF.

This clone was seen only a few times. The chain is built from TRBV10-2 and TRBJ2-3, with a weak D call TRBD2 (5 bases). Trimming removed 10 bases from V and 0 bases from J, with 14 bases in between. The CDR3 spans 14 residues. Germline V gene data show CDR1 as WSHSY and CDR2 as SAAADI. The DNA for the CDR3 is TGCGCCACCTATGAAAGGACTAGCACAGATACGCAGTATTTT. It encodes CATYERTSTDTQYF.